This TCR beta chain was sequenced in a study of Graves' ophthalmopathy and Graves' hyperthyroidism. Using RNA transcripts, the TCR beta CDR3 regions were amplified. RT-PCR was first run with HTBI primers, then multiplex PCR in a second round. TCRdb ran MiXCR on the multiplex PCR reads and lists one entry per CDR3 protein. Of 350,000 or so distinct CDR3 sequences in the sample, around a sixth were seen once. The table lists this clonotype with many counts. CDR3 length equals 15 residues. Germline V gives CDR1 SGHTA, CDR2 FQGNSA. J gave up 3 bases and V 4 bases, and 4 bases lay outside the gene matches. Diagnosis relied on clinical symptoms, serum thyroxine, TRAb, thyroid ultrasound and orbital computed tomography.

The receptor comes from an adult man with Graves' ophthalmopathy. The chain employs TRBV7-2 and TRBJ2-3, with 10 bases that match TRBD1. The sequenced sample was peripheral blood. CDR3 sequence reads: CASSWTGGITDTQYF. The CDR3 region has the DNA TGTGCCAGCAGCTGGACAGGGGGAATTACAGATACGCAGTATTTT.